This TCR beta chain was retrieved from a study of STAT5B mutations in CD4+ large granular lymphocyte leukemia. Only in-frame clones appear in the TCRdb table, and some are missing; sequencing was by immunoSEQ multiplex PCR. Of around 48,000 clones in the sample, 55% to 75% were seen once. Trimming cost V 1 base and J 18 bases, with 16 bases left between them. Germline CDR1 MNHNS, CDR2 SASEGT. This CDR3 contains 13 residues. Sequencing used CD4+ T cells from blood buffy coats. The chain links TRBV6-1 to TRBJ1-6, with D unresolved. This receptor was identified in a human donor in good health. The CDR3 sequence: CASSEVRVQVRHF. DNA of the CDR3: TGTGCCAGCAGTGAAGTTCGGGTTCAAGTACGCCACTTT.